This entry lists 23 T cell receptor beta chains sequenced from one sample in a study of regulatory T cells in long-lasting Graves disease (dated by TCRdb to the early 2020s). Per the publication, the time point label means: persistent/refractory GD, antithyroid drugs over 5 years with positive TRAb. For both TCR sequencing and RNA sequencing, RNA was extracted from PBMCs in TRIzol. Libraries were constructed by multiplex PCR. Sequencing was performed on an Illumina HiSeq 4000. CDR3 regions were amplified by Arm-PCR with iRepertoire HTBI primers to construct TCR beta libraries. Clones were called with MiXCR by TCRdb after fastp trimmed the public reads at Q25, and only in-frame beta chains were retained. Each entry merges the rows of one CDR3 protein and shows their most common DNA and genes. The sample profile shows about 460,000 distinct CDR3 sequences; roughly 23% of them were found once. The ten largest clones add up to about an eighth of the sample.

The sample here was peripheral blood mononuclear cells (PBMCs), taken when the disease was refractory, from a patient treated with antithyroid drugs. The receptors were gathered from a female donor with Graves disease.

This clonotype was recorded at least ten times. The rearrangement links TRBV28 to TRBJ2-7; tentative D call: TRBD2 (7 bases). The length of the CDR3 is 16 residues. The V and J ends lost 4 bases and 1 base respectively, with 17 bases between them. CDR1 and CDR2 (germline): MDHEN, SYDVKM. DNA of the CDR3: TGTGCCAGCAGTTCCGAGGGGGGGCAGGGGTCCTACGAGCAGTACTTC. This encodes CASSSEGGQGSYEQYF.

This chain links TRBV5-4 with TRBJ2-7, with D possibly matching TRBD1 (5 bases). Germline V gene sequence: CDR1 SGHNT, CDR2 YYREEE (reference sequence). This CDR3 contains 15 residues. With 2 bases removed from V and 0 bases from J, the gap between germline ends came to 12 bases. CDR3 sequence reads: CASSLDSISSYEQYF. The CDR3 region has the DNA TGTGCCAGCAGCTTAGACAGTATCTCCTCCTACGAGCAGTACTTC.

This clonotype was detected ten times or more. The chain couples TRBV2 to TRBJ2-5, with TRBD2 matching over 7 bases. Germline lookup yields CDR1 SNHLY and CDR2 FYNNEI. The CDR3 is 15 residues long. With 7 bases clipped from V and 4 bases from J, the junction kept 12 bases outside the gene matches. The CDR3 DNA follows: TGTGCCAGCATGTTGGGCGCGGGGGTGGGAGAGACCCAGTACTTC. It translates to CASMLGAGVGETQYF.

In this sample, this clonotype turned up a few times. The genes are TRBV19 and TRBJ2-7, with TRBD1 as a possible D gene (6 bases). The ends were cut back, 5 bases at V and 0 bases at J, with 14 bases in the middle. The CDR3 runs to 15 residues. Germline CDR1 is LNHDA and CDR2 is SQIVND (reference sequence). The CDR3 reads CASSLGAESSYEQYF. The CDR3 region has the DNA TGTGCCAGTAGTTTGGGGGCAGAGAGCTCCTACGAGCAGTACTTC.

This clonotype has ten or more counts. The chain links TRBV25-1 to TRBJ1-2; TRBD1 might be the D (5 bases). The CDR3 has 15 residues. CDR1 MGHDK and CDR2 SYGVNS come from the germline V gene. V was clipped by 4 bases and J by 7 bases, with 19 bases between them. The CDR3 here is CASSATGTDSSGYTF. CDR3 nucleotide sequence: TGTGCCAGCAGTGCGACCGGGACGGACTCTTCTGGCTACACCTTC.

This clonotype has a count of ten or more. The chain employs TRBV19 and TRBJ2-5; D not resolved. V was pared by 5 bases and J by 1 base, with 11 bases between. Germline V CDR1 and CDR2: LNHDA, SQIVND (reference sequence). The CDR3 sequence is 14 residues long. The CDR3 protein is CASSETGGQETQYF. In DNA form, the CDR3 reads TGTGCCAGTAGTGAGACGGGCGGCCAAGAGACCCAGTACTTC.

In this sample, this clonotype turned up many times. The chain recombines TRBV28 with TRBJ2-7; the match to TRBD2 covers 12 bases. V shed 6 bases, J shed 0 bases, and the junction held 6 bases outside the gene matches. This CDR3 contains 16 residues. The V gene's germline CDR1 is MDHEN and CDR2 SYDVKM. CDR3 nucleotide sequence: TGTGCCAGCAGAAATCTAGCGGGAGGGAGCTCCTACGAGCAGTACTTC. This codes for CASRNLAGGSSYEQYF.

This clonotype was seen a handful of times. This chain connects TRBV20-1 to TRBJ1-1; D gene uncertain. V shed 0 bases and J shed 8 bases, with 7 bases lying between them. The CDR3 totals 11 residues. Germline V CDR1 and CDR2: DFQATT, SNEGSKA (reference sequence). CDR3: CSARDGGEAFF. In DNA, the CDR3 is TGCAGTGCTAGAGATGGAGGGGAAGCTTTCTTT.

This clonotype was observed many times. This chain connects TRBV27 to TRBJ1-2, with TRBD1 identical over 9 bases. Germline lookup yields CDR1 MNHEY and CDR2 SMNVEV (reference sequence). With 2 bases clipped from V and 3 bases from J, the junction kept 4 bases outside the gene matches. There are 15 residues in the CDR3. The chain's CDR3 is CASSLQWTGDYGYTF. The CDR3 DNA sequence: TGTGCCAGCAGTTTACAGTGGACAGGGGACTATGGCTACACCTTC.

The V and J genes are TRBV7-2 and TRBJ1-4, with D tentatively TRBD1 (5 bases). Per the germline V gene, CDR1 is SGHTA and CDR2 is FQGNSA. The CDR3 contains 18 residues. Deletions cut 5 bases from V and 8 bases from J, with 27 bases between. CDR3: CASSGGPRLERGSEKLFF. The CDR3 DNA sequence: TGTGCCAGCAGCGGCGGGCCGAGGCTAGAGAGGGGTTCGGAAAAACTGTTTTTT.

The chain has TRBV7-9 and TRBJ2-1; weak D call: TRBD1 (6 bases). The CDR3 length is 15 residues. The ends were cut back, 7 bases at V and 2 bases at J, with 15 bases in the middle. Germline V gives CDR1 SEHNR, CDR2 FQNEAQ (reference sequence). The CDR3 coding sequence is TGTGCCAGCACCGACCGGGACAAGCCCTACAATGAGCAGTTCTTC. Protein sequence: CASTDRDKPYNEQFF.

This clonotype was counted between two and nine times. Written as DNA, the CDR3 is TGCAGTGCTAGAGATCCGGAGGGAACCAACGAGCAGTACTTC. Translation gives CSARDPEGTNEQYF. The chain joins TRBV20-1 to TRBJ2-7; D might be TRBD2 (6 bases). The CDR3 sequence is 14 residues long. Trimming removed 0 bases at V and 5 bases at J, with 14 bases between. CDR1 is DFQATT and CDR2 is SNEGSKA in the germline V gene (reference sequence).

This clonotype has just a few counts. The chain employs TRBV9 and TRBJ2-2; weak D call: TRBD1 (6 bases). Germline CDR1 reads SGDLS; CDR2 reads YYNGEE. CDR3 length: 14 amino acids. V was shortened by 3 bases and J by 5 bases, with 11 bases between the two germline ends. CDR3 nucleotides: TGTGCCAGCAGCGAACAGGGTTGGACCGGGGAGCTGTTTTTT. Translation: CASSEQGWTGELFF. Together with reference TRBV9 and TRBJ2-2, the CDR3 gives the full variable domain: DSGVTQTPKHLITATGQRVTLRCSPRSGDLSVYWYQQSLDQGLQFLIQYYNGEERAKGNILERFSAQQFPDLHSELNLSSLELGDSALYFCASSEQGWTGELFFGEGSRLTVL.

This clonotype was seen many times. The J gene is TRBJ2-5, the V gene TRBV20-1, with D perhaps given as TRBD1 or TRBD2 (5 bases each). The V gene's germline CDR1 is DFQATT and CDR2 SNEGSKA (reference sequence). V was trimmed by 5 bases and J by 3 bases, leaving 22 bases between them. This CDR3 spans 16 amino acids. CDR3 amino acids: CSAPPWGLESEETQYF. DNA for the CDR3: TGCAGTGCTCCCCCATGGGGGTTAGAGTCGGAAGAGACCCAGTACTTC.

This clonotype appeared many times. This rearrangement joins TRBV2 to TRBJ1-4; D ambiguous. Trimming removed 2 bases from V and 8 bases from J, with 12 bases in between. The CDR3 has 14 amino acids. CDR1 and CDR2 from the germline V gene are SNHLY and FYNNEI. CDR3 sequence reads: CASSEPGLREKLFF. CDR3 sequence (DNA): TGTGCCAGCAGTGAACCCGGATTGCGGGAAAAACTGTTTTTT. The full variable domain, its missing parts supplied by reference TRBV2 and TRBJ1-4, is EPEVTQTPSHQVTQMGQEVILRCVPISNHLYFYWYRQILGQKVEFLVSFYNNEISEKSEIFDDQFSVERPDGSNFTLKIRSTKLEDSAMYFCASSEPGLREKLFFGSGTQLSVL.

This clonotype appeared a few times. The chain links TRBV6-1 to TRBJ1-2, with no clear D. The CDR3 sequence is 11 residues long. V was clipped by 6 bases and J by 2 bases, with 4 bases between them. The V gene's germline CDR1 is MNHNS and CDR2 SASEGT. CDR3 DNA: TGTGCCAGCAGAGGCAACTATGGCTACACCTTC. Amino acid sequence: CASRGNYGYTF.

This chain joins TRBV28 and TRBJ2-1; perhaps TRBD2 as D (5 bases). The CDR3 loop spans 11 amino acids. Germline lookup yields CDR1 MDHEN and CDR2 SYDVKM. V lost 3 bases and J 15 bases, leaving 12 bases between the germline ends. In nucleotides, the CDR3 is TGTGCCAGCAGTTTCGGACGGGCGGGGTTCTTC. It specifies CASSFGRAGFF.

As for this clonotype: A junction end diverges from the germline sequence, so it may reflect a read error. The chain is built from TRBV7-2 and TRBJ2-7; 7 bases map to TRBD2. CDR1 and CDR2 from the germline V gene are SGHTA and FQGNSA. This CDR3 contains 16 residues. DNA of the CDR3: TGTGCCAGCAGCCCATCCAGACTAGCAGCTTCCTACGAGCAGCACTTC. Protein: CASSPSRLAASYEQHF.

The V gene is TRBV6-1, the J gene TRBJ1-1; D ambiguous. The CDR3 contains 14 residues. Germline CDR1 reads MNHNS; CDR2 reads SASEGT. Trimming shortened V by 6 bases and J by 1 base, and 12 bases separated the two germline ends. The CDR3 region has the DNA TGTGCCAGCAGCCGGGATGGGGAGAACACTGAAGCTTTCTTT. Amino acid sequence: CASSRDGENTEAFF.

In its sample, this clonotype was seen many times. The V gene is TRBV15, the J gene TRBJ2-5, with 8 nucleotides matching TRBD1. The germline V gene encodes CDR1 LNHNV and CDR2 YYDKDF (reference sequence). The CDR3 contains 15 residues. Trimming removed 8 bases from V and 4 bases from J; junction bases left unmatched: 12. Here the CDR3 DNA reads TGTGCCACCGGGCGAACTTCAGGGGGCGGAGAGACCCAGTACTTC. The encoded protein is CATGRTSGGGETQYF.

To note about this clonotype: This may be a read error, as it is one base from a much larger clone. This chain links TRBV12-3 or TRBV12-4 with TRBJ2-7, with D tentatively TRBD2 (7 bases). V lost 5 bases to trimming and J lost 6 bases, with 20 bases between them. The CDR3 covers 15 residues. This CDR3 reads CASSLRDLGGGEQYF. In DNA form, the CDR3 reads TGTGCCAGCAGTCTCCGGGACCTAGGGGGGGGCGAGCAGTACTTC.

This clonotype has a count of ten or more. This chain uses TRBV24-1 with TRBJ2-5; 11 bases fit TRBD2. The junction had 2 bases not matched to a gene; V was cut back by 1 base and J by 2 bases. CDR1 and CDR2 (germline): KGHDR, SFDVKD. There are 16 residues in the CDR3. In DNA form, the CDR3 reads TGTGCCACCAGTGATTTTAGACTAGCGGGGCAAGAGACCCAGTACTTC. Amino acids: CATSDFRLAGQETQYF.

This clonotype was counted ten times or more. This chain links TRBV3-1 with TRBJ1-5, with D hard to call. Trimming removed 1 base at V and 3 bases at J, with 10 bases between. This CDR3 comprises 15 residues. CDR1 and CDR2 from the germline V gene are LGHDT and YNNKEL (reference sequence). The chain's CDR3 is CASSQGYSVNQPQHF. CDR3 nucleotide sequence: TGTGCCAGCAGCCAAGGGTACAGCGTCAATCAGCCCCAGCATTTT.